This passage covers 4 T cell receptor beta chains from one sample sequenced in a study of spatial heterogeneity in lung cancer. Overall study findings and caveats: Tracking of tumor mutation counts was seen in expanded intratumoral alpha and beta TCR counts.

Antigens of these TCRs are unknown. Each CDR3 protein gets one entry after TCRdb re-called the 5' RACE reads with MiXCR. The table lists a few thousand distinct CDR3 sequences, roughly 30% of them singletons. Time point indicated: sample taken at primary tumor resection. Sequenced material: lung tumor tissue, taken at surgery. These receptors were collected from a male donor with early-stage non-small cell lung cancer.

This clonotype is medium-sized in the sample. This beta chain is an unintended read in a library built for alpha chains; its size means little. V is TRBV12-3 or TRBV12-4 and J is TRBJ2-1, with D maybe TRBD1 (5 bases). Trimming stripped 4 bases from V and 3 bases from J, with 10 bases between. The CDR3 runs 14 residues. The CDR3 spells CASSSPDSYNEQFF. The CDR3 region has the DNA TGTGCCAGCAGTTCCCCTGACAGCTACAATGAGCAGTTCTTC.

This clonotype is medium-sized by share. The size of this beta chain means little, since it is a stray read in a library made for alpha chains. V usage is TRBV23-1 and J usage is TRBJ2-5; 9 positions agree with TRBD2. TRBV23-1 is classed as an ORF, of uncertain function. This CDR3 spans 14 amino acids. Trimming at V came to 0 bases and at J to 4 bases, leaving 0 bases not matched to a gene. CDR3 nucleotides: TGCGCCAGCAGTCAATCTAGCGGGGGAGAGACCCAGTACTTC. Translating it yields CASSQSSGGETQYF.

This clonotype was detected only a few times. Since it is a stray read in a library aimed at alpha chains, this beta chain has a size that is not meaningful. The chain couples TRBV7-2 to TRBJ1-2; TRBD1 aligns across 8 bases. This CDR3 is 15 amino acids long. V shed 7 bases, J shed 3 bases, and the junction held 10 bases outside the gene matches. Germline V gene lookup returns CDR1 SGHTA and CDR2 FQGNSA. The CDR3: CASILDRARDYGYTF. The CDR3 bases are TGTGCCAGCATCCTGGACAGGGCCAGGGACTATGGCTACACCTTC.

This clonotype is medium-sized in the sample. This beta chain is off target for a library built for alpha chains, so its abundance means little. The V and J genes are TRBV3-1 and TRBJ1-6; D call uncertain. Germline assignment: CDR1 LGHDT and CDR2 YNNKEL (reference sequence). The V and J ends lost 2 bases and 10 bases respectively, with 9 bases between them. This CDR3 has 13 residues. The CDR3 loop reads CASSQYLESPLHF. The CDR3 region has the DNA TGTGCCAGCAGCCAATACCTCGAATCACCCCTCCACTTT.